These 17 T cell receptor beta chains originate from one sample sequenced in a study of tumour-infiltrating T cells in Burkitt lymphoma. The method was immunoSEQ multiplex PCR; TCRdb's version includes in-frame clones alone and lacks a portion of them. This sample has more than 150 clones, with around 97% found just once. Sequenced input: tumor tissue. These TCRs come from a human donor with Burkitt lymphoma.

The CDR3 sequence is CSGWGTGGSDTQYF. Written as DNA, the CDR3 is TGCAGCGGCTGGGGTACGGGGGGGTCAGATACGCAGTATTTT. The V call is TRBV29-1, the J call TRBJ2-3; TRBD2 matches 8 bases. From germline, CDR1 is SQVTM and CDR2 ANQGSEA. Unmatched junction bases numbered 10, after V lost 7 bases and J lost 4 bases. The CDR3 totals 14 residues.

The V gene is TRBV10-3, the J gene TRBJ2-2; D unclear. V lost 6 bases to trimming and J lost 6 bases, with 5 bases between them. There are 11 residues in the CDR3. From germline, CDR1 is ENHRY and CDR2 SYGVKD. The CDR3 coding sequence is TGTGCCATCAGCGCCGCCGGGGAGCTGTTTTTT. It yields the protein CAISAAGELFF.

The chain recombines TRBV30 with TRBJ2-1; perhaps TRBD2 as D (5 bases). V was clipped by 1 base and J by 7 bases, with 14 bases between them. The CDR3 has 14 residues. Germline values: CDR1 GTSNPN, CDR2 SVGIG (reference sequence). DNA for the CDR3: TGTGCCTGGAGTGGGGCTGGGGAGTTGAATGAGCAGTTCTTC. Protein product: CAWSGAGELNEQFF.

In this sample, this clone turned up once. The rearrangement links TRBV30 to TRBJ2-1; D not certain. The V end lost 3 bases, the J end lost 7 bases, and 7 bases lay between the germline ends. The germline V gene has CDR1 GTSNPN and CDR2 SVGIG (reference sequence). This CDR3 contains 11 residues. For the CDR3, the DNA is TGTGCCTGGAGCCCATTGAATGAGCAGTTCTTC. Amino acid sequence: CAWSPLNEQFF.

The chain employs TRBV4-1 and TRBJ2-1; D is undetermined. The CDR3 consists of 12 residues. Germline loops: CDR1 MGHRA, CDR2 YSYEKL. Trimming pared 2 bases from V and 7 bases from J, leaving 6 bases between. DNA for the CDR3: TGCGCCAGCAGCCAAAATTGGAATGAGCAGTTCTTC. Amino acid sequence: CASSQNWNEQFF.

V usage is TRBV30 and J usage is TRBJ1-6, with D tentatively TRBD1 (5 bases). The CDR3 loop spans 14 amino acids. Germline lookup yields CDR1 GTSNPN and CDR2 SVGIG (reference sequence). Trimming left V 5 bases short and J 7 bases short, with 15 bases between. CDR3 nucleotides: TGTGCCTGGGCTGATACCGGGGCCAATTCACCCCTCCACTTT. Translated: CAWADTGANSPLHF.

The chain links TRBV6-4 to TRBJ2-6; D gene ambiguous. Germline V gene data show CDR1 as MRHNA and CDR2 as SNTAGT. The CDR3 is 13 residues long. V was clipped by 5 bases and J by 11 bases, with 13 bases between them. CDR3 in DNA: TGTGCCAGCAGTCCCACGGGCGAGGACGTCCTGACTTTC. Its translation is CASSPTGEDVLTF.

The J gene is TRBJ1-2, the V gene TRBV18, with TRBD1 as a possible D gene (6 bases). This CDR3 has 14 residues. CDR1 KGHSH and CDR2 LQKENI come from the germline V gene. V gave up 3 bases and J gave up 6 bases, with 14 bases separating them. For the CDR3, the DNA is TGTGCCAGCTCACCGTCGGGCGGGGGCGATGGCTACACCTTC. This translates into CASSPSGGGDGYTF.

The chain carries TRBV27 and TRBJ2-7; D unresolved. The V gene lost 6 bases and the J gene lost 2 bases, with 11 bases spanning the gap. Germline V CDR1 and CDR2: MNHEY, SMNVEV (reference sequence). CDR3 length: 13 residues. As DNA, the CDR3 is TGTGCCAGCAGCCAAGGACGGACCTACGAGCAGTACTTC. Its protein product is CASSQGRTYEQYF.

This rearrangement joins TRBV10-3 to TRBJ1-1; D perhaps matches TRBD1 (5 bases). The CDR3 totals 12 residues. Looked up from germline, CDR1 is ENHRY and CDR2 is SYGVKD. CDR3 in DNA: TGTGCAACATCCAGGGAGGCCACTGAAGCTTTCTTT. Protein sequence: CATSREATEAFF.

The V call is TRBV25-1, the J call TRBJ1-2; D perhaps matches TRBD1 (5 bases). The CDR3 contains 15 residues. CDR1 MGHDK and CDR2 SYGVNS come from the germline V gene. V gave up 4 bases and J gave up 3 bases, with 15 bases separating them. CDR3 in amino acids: CASSGVMGGDYGYTF. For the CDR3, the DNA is TGTGCCAGCAGTGGGGTTATGGGGGGGGACTATGGCTACACCTTC.

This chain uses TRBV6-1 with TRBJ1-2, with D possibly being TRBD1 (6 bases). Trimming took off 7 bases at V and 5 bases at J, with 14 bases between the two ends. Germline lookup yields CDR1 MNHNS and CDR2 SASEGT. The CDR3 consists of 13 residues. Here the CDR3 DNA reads TGTGCCAGCACCTGGGGGGCGGATTATGGCTACACCTTC. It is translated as CASTWGADYGYTF.

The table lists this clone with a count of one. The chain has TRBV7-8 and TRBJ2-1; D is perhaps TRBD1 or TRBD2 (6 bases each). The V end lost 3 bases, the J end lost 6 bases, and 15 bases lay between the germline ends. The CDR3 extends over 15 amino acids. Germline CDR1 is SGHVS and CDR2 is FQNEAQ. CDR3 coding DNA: TGTGCCAGCAGCTTTTTACAGGGAGGAACCAATGAGCAGTTCTTC. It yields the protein CASSFLQGGTNEQFF.

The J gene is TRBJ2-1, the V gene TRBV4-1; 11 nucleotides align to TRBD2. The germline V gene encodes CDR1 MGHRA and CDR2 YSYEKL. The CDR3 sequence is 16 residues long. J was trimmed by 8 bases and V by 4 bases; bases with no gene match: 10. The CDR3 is CASSLEPLAGGDEQFF. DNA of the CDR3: TGCGCCAGCAGCCTAGAACCCCTAGCGGGGGGCGATGAGCAGTTCTTC.

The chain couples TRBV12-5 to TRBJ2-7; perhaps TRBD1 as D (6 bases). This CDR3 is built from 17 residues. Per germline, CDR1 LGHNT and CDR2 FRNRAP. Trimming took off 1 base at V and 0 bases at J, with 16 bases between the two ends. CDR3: CASGLGRGSSYSYEQYF. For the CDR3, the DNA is TGTGCTAGTGGTTTGGGCAGGGGATCGTCTTACTCCTACGAGCAGTACTTC.

The CDR3 DNA follows: TGCAGCGTCGAACTAGCGGGAGGCCTCTTCTACGAGCAGTACTTC. Translation: CSVELAGGLFYEQYF. V usage is TRBV29-1 and J usage is TRBJ2-7; 12 positions match TRBD2. The V gene end was trimmed by 6 bases and the J gene end by 3 bases; junction bases not matched to a gene: 9. Looked up from germline, CDR1 is SQVTM and CDR2 is ANQGSEA. The CDR3 contains 15 residues.

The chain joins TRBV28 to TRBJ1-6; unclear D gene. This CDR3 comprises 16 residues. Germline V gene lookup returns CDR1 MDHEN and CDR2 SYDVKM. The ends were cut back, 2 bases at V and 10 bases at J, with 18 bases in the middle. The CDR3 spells CASSLTKPDFGSPLHF. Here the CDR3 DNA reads TGTGCCAGCAGTTTAACCAAACCTGATTTCGGGTCACCCCTCCACTTT.